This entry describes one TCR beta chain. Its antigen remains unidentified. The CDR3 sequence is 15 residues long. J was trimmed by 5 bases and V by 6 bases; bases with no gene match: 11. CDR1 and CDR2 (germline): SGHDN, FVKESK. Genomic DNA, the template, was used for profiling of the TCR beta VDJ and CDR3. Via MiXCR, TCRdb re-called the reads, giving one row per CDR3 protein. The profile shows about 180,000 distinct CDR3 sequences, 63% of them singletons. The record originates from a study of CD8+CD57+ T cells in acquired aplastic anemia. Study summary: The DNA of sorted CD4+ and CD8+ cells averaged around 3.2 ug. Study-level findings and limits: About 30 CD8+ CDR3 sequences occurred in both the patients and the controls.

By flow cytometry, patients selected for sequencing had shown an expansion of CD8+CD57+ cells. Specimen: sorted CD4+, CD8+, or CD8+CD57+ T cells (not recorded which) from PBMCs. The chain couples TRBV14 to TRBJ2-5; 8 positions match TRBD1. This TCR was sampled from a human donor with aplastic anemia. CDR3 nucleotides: TGTGCCAGCAGTGAATGGACAGGGCTTGGGGAGACCCAGTACTTC. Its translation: CASSEWTGLGETQYF.